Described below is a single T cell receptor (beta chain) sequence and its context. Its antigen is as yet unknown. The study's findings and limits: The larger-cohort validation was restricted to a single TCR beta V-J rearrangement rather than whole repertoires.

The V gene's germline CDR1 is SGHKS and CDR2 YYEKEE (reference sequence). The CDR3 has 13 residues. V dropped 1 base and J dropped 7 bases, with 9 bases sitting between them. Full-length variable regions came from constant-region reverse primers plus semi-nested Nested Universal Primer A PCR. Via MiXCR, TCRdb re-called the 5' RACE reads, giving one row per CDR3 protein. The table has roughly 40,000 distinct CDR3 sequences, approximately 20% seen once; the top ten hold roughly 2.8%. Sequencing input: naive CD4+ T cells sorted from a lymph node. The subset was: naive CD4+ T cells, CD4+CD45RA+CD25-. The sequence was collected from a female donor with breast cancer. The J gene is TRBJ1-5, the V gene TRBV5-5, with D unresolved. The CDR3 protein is CASSLPGDQPQHF. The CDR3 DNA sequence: TGTGCCAGCAGCTTGCCAGGAGACCAGCCCCAGCATTTT.